The clone carrying this TCR beta chain was detected ten times or more. Its antigen remains unidentified. Germline CDR1 MDHEN, CDR2 SYDVKM. There are 14 residues in the CDR3. The V end was cut by 5 bases, the J end by 3 bases, with 14 bases between. Among the exclusions were patients with other autoimmune diseases, uncontrolled infections, pregnancy or lactation. RNA transcripts provided the template for amplifying TCR beta CDR3 regions. A first-round RT-PCR used HTBI primers, followed by a second-round multiplex PCR. TCRdb fed the multiplex PCR reads into MiXCR, producing one record per CDR3 protein. The sample holds 150,000 to 200,000 distinct CDR3 sequences; around 40% are singletons and the top ten take 8% to 10%. This sample was included in a study of Graves' ophthalmopathy and Graves' hyperthyroidism. Study-wide findings and caveats: Using 13 signatures, a model distinguished ophthalmopathy from stable hyperthyroidism, reaching around 90% sensitivity and roughly 80% specificity.

The chain has TRBV28 and TRBJ2-7, with a tentative D call TRBD1 (7 bases). Source material: peripheral blood. The source of this sequence is a man aged 25-45 years with Graves' ophthalmopathy. CDR3 DNA: TGTGCCAGCAGTGTACAGGGGACTCTCTACGAGCAGTACTTC. Translated: CASSVQGTLYEQYF. Based on the CDR3 plus reference TRBV28 and TRBJ2-7, the full variable domain is DVKVTQSSRYLVKRTGEKVFLECVQDMDHENMFWYRQDPGLGLRLIYFSYDVKMKEKGDIPEGYSVSREKKERFSLILESASTNQTSMYLCASSVQGTLYEQYFGPGTRLTVT.